These 10 T cell receptor beta chains were sequenced from one sample in a study of T cell responses to AZD1222 COVID-19 vaccine. Some clones are missing from TCRdb's copy, which holds only in-frame ones; the method was immunoSEQ multiplex PCR. The table records under 200,000 clones, approximately 93% of them present only once. Sequenced material: peripheral blood, taken on day 0 of AZD1222 vaccination. These receptors were collected from an adult in good health.

The chain recombines TRBV9 with TRBJ2-7, with 10 bases aligning to TRBD1. The CDR3 covers 16 residues. J lost 2 bases, V lost 3 bases, and 8 bases had no gene match. The germline CDR1 and CDR2 sequences are SGDLS and YYNGEE. CDR3 residues: CASSENPGTGAYEQYF. The CDR3 bases are TGTGCCAGCAGCGAGAACCCCGGGACAGGGGCCTACGAGCAGTACTTC.

The chain is built from TRBV12-3 or TRBV12-4 and TRBJ2-7; either TRBD1 or TRBD2 may supply D (6 bases each). V lost 8 bases, J lost 3 bases, and 11 bases lay in between. The CDR3 extends over 12 amino acids. The CDR3 DNA is TGTGCCAGCGGGGGGCAGAACTACGAGCAGTACTTC. This sequence encodes CASGGQNYEQYF.

V and J are TRBV29-1 and TRBJ2-7; the match to TRBD1 covers 7 bases. Germline CDR1 SQVTM, CDR2 ANQGSEA. This CDR3 has 15 amino acids. The trim removed 4 bases at V and 3 bases at J, leaving 12 bases unmatched. In DNA form, the CDR3 reads TGCAGCGTTGGATTTCCGGGACAGAAAATCTACGAGCAGTACTTC. Its translation: CSVGFPGQKIYEQYF.

J is TRBJ2-2 and V is TRBV7-6, with a possible D match to TRBD1 (7 bases). CDR1 SGHVS and CDR2 FNYEAQ come from the germline V gene. This CDR3 comprises 15 residues. Trimming left V 5 bases short and J 4 bases short, with 14 bases between. The CDR3 DNA follows: TGTGCCAGCAGCCCGGACCAGGGGGGCACCGGGGAGCTGTTTTTT. Translating gives CASSPDQGGTGELFF.

V is TRBV6-5 and J is TRBJ1-1; D perhaps matches TRBD1 (5 bases). V lost 4 bases to trimming and J lost 4 bases, with 13 bases between them. Germline loops: CDR1 MNHEY, CDR2 SVGAGI. This CDR3 contains 14 residues. The CDR3 DNA sequence: TGTGCCAGCAGTTCAGGCAGGGCAAGCACTGAAGCTTTCTTT. Protein: CASSSGRASTEAFF.

This clone was seen just once. This chain connects TRBV14 to TRBJ2-7; D gene uncertain. V was clipped by 5 bases and J by 0 bases, with 14 bases between them. The germline gives CDR1 SGHDN, CDR2 FVKESK. This CDR3 region has 15 residues. CDR3 coding DNA: TGTGCCAGCAGCGCTGACGGACGAATCTCCTACGAGCAGTACTTC. Its protein is CASSADGRISYEQYF.

This chain links TRBV12-3 or TRBV12-4 with TRBJ1-2; 9 bases align to TRBD1. V was pared by 6 bases and J by 8 bases, with 7 bases of the junction left unmatched. The CDR3 covers 13 residues. CDR3 in amino acids: CASSRDRVEGYTF. For the CDR3, the DNA is TGTGCCAGCAGCCGGGACAGGGTCGAGGGCTACACCTTC.

V gene TRBV18 combines with J gene TRBJ1-2, with D unresolved. This CDR3 contains 15 residues. Germline V gene data show CDR1 as KGHSH and CDR2 as LQKENI. Trimming pared 6 bases from V and 4 bases from J, leaving 18 bases between. The CDR3 DNA is TGTGCCAGCTCCCCCGACGGACGGGATGTCTATGGCTACACCTTC. It encodes CASSPDGRDVYGYTF.

The chain employs TRBV18 and TRBJ1-1; 9 bases agree with TRBD1. CDR3 length: 16 residues. In germline, CDR1 is KGHSH, CDR2 LQKENI. The V segment lost 0 bases and the J segment 1 base; nucleotides outside the gene matches: 3. The CDR3: CASSPPTGQGNTEAFF. The CDR3 coding sequence is TGTGCCAGCTCACCACCGACGGGACAGGGGAACACTGAAGCTTTCTTT.

The CDR3 is CASSLDWSFSGELFF. The CDR3 nucleotides read TGTGCCAGCAGCTTAGATTGGTCCTTTTCCGGGGAGCTGTTTTTT. The V gene is TRBV11-2, the J gene TRBJ2-2; the D is unclear. CDR3 size: 15 residues. V lost 0 bases and J 6 bases, leaving 11 bases between the germline ends. The germline CDR1 and CDR2 sequences are SGHAT and FQNNGV.